This passage covers 21 T cell receptor beta chains from one sample sequenced in a study of cytomegalovirus exposure and HLA in healthy donors. PCR was performed using 60 Vbeta and 13 Jbeta primers. This table comes from immunoSEQ multiplex PCR, and its TCRdb copy is limited to in-frame clones, with some not included. The data contain about 240,000 clones, 70% to 90% of them singletons. Material for sequencing was PBMCs. The receptors stem from a woman aged 55-69 years in good health and CMV-seropositive.

This clone came up a few times. The rearrangement joins TRBV10-3 to TRBJ2-1, with 11 bases that match TRBD2. From germline, CDR1 is ENHRY and CDR2 SYGVKD. The length of the CDR3 is 15 residues. Trimming removed 4 bases from V and 3 bases from J; junction bases left unmatched: 2. The CDR3 DNA is TGTGCCATCAGTGGAACTAGCGGGGGCTACAATGAGCAGTTCTTC. This gives the protein CAISGTSGGYNEQFF.

The V and J genes are TRBV6-1 and TRBJ1-1; D remains unclear. The CDR3 is made up of 14 amino acids. The ends were cut back, 4 bases at V and 2 bases at J, with 11 bases in the middle. The germline CDR1 and CDR2 sequences are MNHNS and SASEGT. The CDR3 sequence is CASSVRILNTEAFF. In DNA, the CDR3 is TGTGCCAGCAGTGTCAGGATTCTCAACACTGAAGCTTTCTTT.

The chain has TRBV9 and TRBJ1-1, with D hard to call. V was shortened by 2 bases and J by 5 bases, with 10 bases between the two germline ends. CDR1 is SGDLS and CDR2 is YYNGEE in the germline V gene. CDR3 length: 13 residues. The chain's CDR3 is CASSVQAGTEAFF. For the CDR3, the DNA is TGTGCCAGCAGCGTTCAGGCGGGTACTGAAGCTTTCTTT.

Turning to this clone: The sample contains more than one DNA sequence encoding this CDR3. J is TRBJ2-1 and V is TRBV4-1, with TRBD2 identical over 12 bases. There are 16 residues in the CDR3. Per the germline V gene, CDR1 is MGHRA and CDR2 is YSYEKL. V gave up 0 bases and J gave up 6 bases; unmatched junction bases: 3. In nucleotides, the CDR3 is TGCGCCAGCAGCCAAGACCTAGCGGGAGGGGGCAATGAGCAGTTCTTC. Its protein is CASSQDLAGGGNEQFF.

This clone has more than one count but fewer than ten. The CDR3 DNA reads TGTGCCAGCAGGATGACTAGCGGAGGGGCCGGAGGGCAGTACTTC. This translates into CASRMTSGGAGGQYF. The V call is TRBV2, the J call TRBJ2-7, with TRBD2 matching over 9 bases. The CDR3 has 15 amino acids. Trimming at V came to 6 bases and at J to 9 bases, leaving 15 bases not matched to a gene. Per the germline V gene, CDR1 is SNHLY and CDR2 is FYNNEI.

This clone turned up a few times. The genes are TRBV19 and TRBJ1-2, with a weak D call TRBD1 (5 bases). This CDR3 region has 17 residues. CDR1 LNHDA and CDR2 SQIVND come from the germline V gene (reference sequence). V was clipped by 3 bases and J by 0 bases, with 17 bases between them. CDR3 sequence: CASSIGSGGMPNYGYTF. The CDR3, as DNA: TGTGCCAGTAGTATCGGCTCGGGGGGGATGCCTAACTATGGCTACACCTTC.

The V call is TRBV12-5, the J call TRBJ2-3, with 13 bases identical to TRBD2. CDR3 length equals 18 residues. Unmatched junction bases numbered 10, after V lost 3 bases and J lost 4 bases. Looked up from germline, CDR1 is LGHNT and CDR2 is FRNRAP. CDR3 in amino acids: CASGFYLVLAGGADTQYF. Here the CDR3 DNA reads TGTGCTAGTGGTTTTTATTTAGTACTAGCGGGAGGGGCAGATACGCAGTATTTT.

CDR3 region: CSAEGGMGDTQYF. CDR3 bases: TGCAGCGCCGAGGGGGGGATGGGGGATACGCAGTATTTT. J is TRBJ2-3 and V is TRBV29-1, with D tentatively TRBD2 (7 bases). This CDR3 comprises 13 residues. V was trimmed by 7 bases and J by 6 bases, leaving 17 bases between them. CDR1 and CDR2 (germline): SQVTM, ANQGSEA.

The rearrangement uses TRBV12-5 and TRBJ2-2; no firm D call. There are 16 residues in the CDR3. Germline CDR1 is LGHNT and CDR2 is FRNRAP. V lost 5 bases and J lost 4, with 17 bases in between. For the CDR3, the DNA is TGTGCTAGTGGTCCCCGACCGAAGCCGGGCACCGGGGAGCTGTTTTTT. It translates to CASGPRPKPGTGELFF.

The sample holds one count of this clone. The gene calls are TRBV5-6 and TRBJ2-4, with 7 nucleotides matching TRBD1. CDR3 length equals 14 residues. CDR1 is SGHDT, CDR2 YYEEEE, per germline. V lost 1 base and J lost 5; bases outside the gene matches: 3. CDR3 protein: CASSLIQGENIQYF. CDR3 in DNA: TGTGCCAGCAGCTTGATCCAGGGGGAAAACATTCAGTACTTC.

This clone showed up just once. This chain joins TRBV10-3 and TRBJ1-1; D is ambiguous. Germline V gives CDR1 ENHRY, CDR2 SYGVKD. CDR3 length: 14 residues. Trimming shortened V by 3 bases and J by 0 bases, and 8 bases separated the two germline ends. DNA for the CDR3: TGTGCCATCAGTGACAAAGCCCTGAACACTGAAGCTTTCTTT. This gives the protein CAISDKALNTEAFF.

The V call is TRBV19, the J call TRBJ1-5, with TRBD1 identical over 10 bases. Trimming cost V 10 bases and J 5 bases; bases outside gene matches: 5. The germline gives CDR1 LNHDA, CDR2 SQIVND (reference sequence). The CDR3 is made up of 13 amino acids. The CDR3 DNA is TGTGCCACAGAGGGGACAGGGGATCAGCCCCAGCATTTT. Protein: CATEGTGDQPQHF.

The V and J genes are TRBV29-1 and TRBJ1-2, with a weak D call TRBD1 (6 bases). The CDR3 loop spans 11 amino acids. Trimming took 6 bases from V and 5 from J, leaving 10 bases between them. From germline, CDR1 is SQVTM and CDR2 ANQGSEA. This chain's CDR3 is CSVTGFYGYTF. As DNA, the CDR3 is TGCAGCGTCACAGGGTTTTATGGCTACACCTTC.

This sequence joins TRBV7-6 and TRBJ2-1; TRBD2 is a possible D gene (5 bases). Germline V CDR1 and CDR2: SGHVS, FNYEAQ. The V end lost 6 bases, the J end lost 5 bases, and 14 bases lay between the germline ends. The CDR3 sequence is 14 residues long. Here the CDR3 DNA reads TGTGCCAGCAGATCCCCGGGGAGAAACAATGAGCAGTTCTTC. Translating it yields CASRSPGRNNEQFF.

This chain joins TRBV6-1 and TRBJ2-7, with 10 bases fitting TRBD2. This CDR3 contains 17 residues. V lost 3 bases to trimming and J lost 3 bases; unmatched junction nucleotides: 11. CDR1 is MNHNS and CDR2 is SASEGT in the germline V gene. This chain's CDR3 is CASSEESSGRGIYEQYF. The DNA of the CDR3 is TGTGCCAGCAGTGAGGAGTCTAGCGGGAGAGGAATCTACGAGCAGTACTTC.

This chain uses TRBV2 with TRBJ2-3; TRBD1 might be the D (6 bases). Between the trimmed V and J ends, which lost 10 bases and 11 bases, there was a span of 16 bases. The CDR3 runs 11 residues. Germline CDR1 and CDR2: SNHLY and FYNNEI. The CDR3 spells CANAQGQVQYF. CDR3 nucleotide sequence: TGTGCCAACGCGCAGGGACAAGTGCAGTATTTT.

The chain employs TRBV6-1 and TRBJ2-7; 8 bases align to TRBD2. Germline CDR1 and CDR2: MNHNS and SASEGT. V trimming: 0 bases; J trimming: 9 bases; junction bases outside the gene matches: 7. The CDR3 runs to 14 residues. The CDR3 DNA sequence: TGTGCCAGCAGTGAAGCGCGCGGGGGGTATTCGCAGTACTTC. The encoded protein is CASSEARGGYSQYF.

On this clone itself: The junction and the germline gene differ at one end; a read error may be behind it. The chain employs TRBV6-6 and TRBJ1-2; D gene ambiguous. Germline values: CDR1 MNHNY, CDR2 SVGAGI (reference sequence). This CDR3 is 13 amino acids long. The CDR3 spells CASSSMVNYGYTF. CDR3 nucleotide sequence: TGTGCCAGCAGTTCCATGGTTAACTATGGCTATACCTTC.

V and J are TRBV6-5 and TRBJ1-4, with D perhaps TRBD1 (6 bases). This CDR3 contains 12 residues. Trimming pared 7 bases from V and 8 bases from J, leaving 11 bases between. Germline V gene lookup returns CDR1 MNHEY and CDR2 SVGAGI. This CDR3 reads CASTTTGEKLFF. CDR3 sequence (DNA): TGTGCCAGCACAACAACAGGGGAAAAACTGTTTTTT.

The gene calls are TRBV16 and TRBJ1-4; 8 bases align to TRBD1. V lost 1 base, J lost 0 bases, and 10 bases stayed unmatched. This CDR3 has 19 amino acids. Germline V gene data show CDR1 as KGHSY and CDR2 as FQNENV. Here the CDR3 reads CASSQYIGEQGATNEKLFF. The CDR3 region has the DNA TGTGCCAGCAGCCAATACATAGGCGAACAGGGGGCAACTAATGAAAAACTGTTTTTT. Together with reference TRBV16 and TRBJ1-4, the CDR3 gives the full variable domain: GEEVAQTPKHLVRGEGQKAKLYCAPIKGHSYVFWYQQVLKNEFKFLISFQNENVFDETGMPKERFSAKCLPNSPCSLEIQATKLEDSAVYFCASSQYIGEQGATNEKLFFGSGTQLSVL.

The V call is TRBV5-1, the J call TRBJ2-7, with 8 bases aligning to TRBD1. The trim removed 0 bases at V and 3 bases at J, leaving 2 bases unmatched. The CDR3 spans 14 residues. The V gene's germline CDR1 is SGHRS and CDR2 YFSETQ. The CDR3 loop is CASSLGGTGYEQYF. CDR3 nucleotides: TGCGCCAGCAGCTTGGGAGGGACAGGCTACGAGCAGTACTTC.